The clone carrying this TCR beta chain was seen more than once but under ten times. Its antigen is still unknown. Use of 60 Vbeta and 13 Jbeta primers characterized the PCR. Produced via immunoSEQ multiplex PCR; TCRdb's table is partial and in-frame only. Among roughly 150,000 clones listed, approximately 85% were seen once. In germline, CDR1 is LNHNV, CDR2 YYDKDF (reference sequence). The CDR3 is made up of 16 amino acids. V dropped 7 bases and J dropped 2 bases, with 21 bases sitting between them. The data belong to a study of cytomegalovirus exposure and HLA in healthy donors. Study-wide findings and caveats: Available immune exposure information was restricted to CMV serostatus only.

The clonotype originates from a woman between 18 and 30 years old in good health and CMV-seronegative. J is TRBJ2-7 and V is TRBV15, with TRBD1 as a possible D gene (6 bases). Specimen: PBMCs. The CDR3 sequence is CATTNNKAGVTYEQYF. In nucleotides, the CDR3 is TGTGCCACCACCAACAATAAAGCAGGGGTGACCTACGAGCAGTACTTC.